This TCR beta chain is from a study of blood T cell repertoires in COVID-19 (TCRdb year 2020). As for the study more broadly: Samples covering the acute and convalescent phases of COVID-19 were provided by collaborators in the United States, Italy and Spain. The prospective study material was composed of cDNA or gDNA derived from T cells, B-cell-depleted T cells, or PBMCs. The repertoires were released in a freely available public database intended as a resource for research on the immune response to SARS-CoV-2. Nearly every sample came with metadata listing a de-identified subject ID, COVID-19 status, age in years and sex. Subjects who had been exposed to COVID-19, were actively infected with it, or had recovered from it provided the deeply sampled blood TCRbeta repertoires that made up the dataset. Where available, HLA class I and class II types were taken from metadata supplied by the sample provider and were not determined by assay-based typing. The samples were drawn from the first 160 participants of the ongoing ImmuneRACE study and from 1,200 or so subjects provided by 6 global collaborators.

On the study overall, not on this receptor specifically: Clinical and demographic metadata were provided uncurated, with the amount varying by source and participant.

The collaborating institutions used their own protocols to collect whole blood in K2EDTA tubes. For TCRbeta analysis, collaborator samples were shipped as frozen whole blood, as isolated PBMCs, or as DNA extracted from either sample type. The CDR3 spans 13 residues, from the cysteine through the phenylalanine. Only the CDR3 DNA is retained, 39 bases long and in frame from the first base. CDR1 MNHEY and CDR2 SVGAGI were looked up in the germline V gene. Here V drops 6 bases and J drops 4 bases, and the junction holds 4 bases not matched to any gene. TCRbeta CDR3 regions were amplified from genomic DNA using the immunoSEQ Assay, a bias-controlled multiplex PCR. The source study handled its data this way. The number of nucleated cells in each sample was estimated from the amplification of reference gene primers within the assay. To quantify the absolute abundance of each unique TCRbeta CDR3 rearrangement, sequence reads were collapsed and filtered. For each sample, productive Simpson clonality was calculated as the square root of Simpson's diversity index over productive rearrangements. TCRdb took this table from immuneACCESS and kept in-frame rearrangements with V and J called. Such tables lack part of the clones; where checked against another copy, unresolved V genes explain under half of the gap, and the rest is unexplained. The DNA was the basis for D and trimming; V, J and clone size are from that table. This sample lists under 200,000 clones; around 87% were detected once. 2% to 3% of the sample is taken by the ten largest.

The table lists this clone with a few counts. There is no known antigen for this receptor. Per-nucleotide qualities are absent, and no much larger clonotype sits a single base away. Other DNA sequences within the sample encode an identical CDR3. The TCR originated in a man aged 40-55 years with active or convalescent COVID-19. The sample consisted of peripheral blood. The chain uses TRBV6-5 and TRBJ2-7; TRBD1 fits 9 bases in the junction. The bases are TGTGCCAGCAGGGGACAGGGAGTATACGAGCAGTACTTC. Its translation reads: CASRGQGVYEQYF.